The rows below give T cell receptor beta chains drawn from one sample of a study of blood T cell repertoires in COVID-19. Some clones are missing from TCRdb's copy, which holds only in-frame ones; the method was immunoSEQ multiplex PCR. The table includes about 180,000 clones, about 86% detected once. Sequencing was done on a sample of peripheral blood. The receptors derive from a man in his 70s with active or convalescent COVID-19. CDR3s include the opening cysteine and the closing phenylalanine or tryptophan. The D gene is left open where the match is weak. The size of a clone is reported for some rows only, either as once, few or many, or as a class for expanded clones.

V gene	D gene	J gene	clone size	CDR3 DNA	CDR3 protein
TRBV7-3	TRBD2	TRBJ2-1	NA	TGTGCCAGCAGCAAACTAGCGGGAGCTTACAATGAGCAGTTCTTC	CASSKLAGAYNEQFF
TRBV6-5	NA	TRBJ1-6	NA	TGTGCCACTGGACAGACATATAATTCACCCCTCCACTTT	CATGQTYNSPLHF
TRBV11-3	NA	TRBJ2-7	NA	TGTGCCAGCAGCTTAGTGGGCAGCTACGAGCAGTACTTC	CASSLVGSYEQYF
TRBV11-2	TRBD1	TRBJ1-3	NA	TGTGCCAGCAGCCATGACAGGGGGTATGGAAACACCATATATTTT	CASSHDRGYGNTIYF
TRBV5-1	NA	TRBJ2-7	NA	TGCGCCAGCAGCTTGGGGCCCGCCTACGAGCAGTACTTC	CASSLGPAYEQYF
TRBV2	TRBD1	TRBJ2-1	NA	TGTGCCAGCAGTGAGCAAGGACAGGGAGGTGAGCAGTTCTTC	CASSEQGQGGEQFF
TRBV7-9	NA	TRBJ2-7	NA	TGTGCCAGCAGCTTAAGCTCATCCCTGTATTTC	CASSLSSSLYF
TRBV7-3	TRBD2	TRBJ2-3	large	TGTGCCAGCAGCTTAATCGGGAGGGCAGATACGCAGTATTTT	CASSLIGRADTQYF
TRBV12-3/TRBV12-4	TRBD1	TRBJ1-3	once	TGTGCCAGCAGTTTGGGACAGGGAAACACCATATATTTT	CASSLGQGNTIYF
TRBV25-1	NA	TRBJ2-1	NA	TGTGCCAGCAGTGGTGGCTGGGGGGAGGGGGACAATGAGCAGTTCTTC	CASSGGWGEGDNEQFF
TRBV24-1	TRBD2	TRBJ2-1	NA	TGTGCCACCAGTGATTGGACTAGCGGAACCTCTACGGATGAGCAGTTCTTC	CATSDWTSGTSTDEQFF
TRBV5-1	TRBD1	TRBJ1-4	NA	TGCGCCAGCGGCGACAGGGGTAGGAATGAAAAACTGTTTTTT	CASGDRGRNEKLFF
TRBV9	TRBD2	TRBJ2-5	once	TGTGCCAGCAGCTCCCGTAGCGGGGGAGGAGAGACCCAGTACTTC	CASSSRSGGGETQYF
TRBV18	NA	TRBJ2-6	once	TGTGCCAGCTCGCGGACAGTTGGCTCTGGGGCCAACGTCCTGACTTTC	CASSRTVGSGANVLTF
TRBV9	NA	TRBJ1-1	NA	TGTGCCAGCAGCGTATCGGGTGAACTGAACACTGAAGCTTTCTTT	CASSVSGELNTEAFF
TRBV15	NA	TRBJ2-2	NA	TGTGCCACCAGCAGACGGAACACCGGGGAGCTGTTTTTT	CATSRRNTGELFF
TRBV7-3	TRBD1	TRBJ1-2	NA	TGTGCCAGCAGCTCGGGGACAGGTGGTGGCTACACCTTC	CASSSGTGGGYTF
TRBV4-3	NA	TRBJ2-1	NA	TGCGCCAGCAGCCAAGAGAGTCGCGGGGCCTCCTACAATGAGCAGTTCTTC	CASSQESRGASYNEQFF
TRBV3-1/TRBV3-2	TRBD1	TRBJ2-1	NA	TGTGCCAGCAGCACGATGGGGAGACAGGGTGGCTACAATGAGCAGTTCTTC	CASSTMGRQGGYNEQFF
TRBV29-1	NA	TRBJ2-5	NA	TGCAGCGTTAAAGCGAGAGGGGAGACCCAGTACTTC	CSVKARGETQYF
TRBV9	TRBD1	TRBJ2-7	NA	TGTGCCAGCAGCTCCCCTGGTGGCGGGACAGGTCCTCGCTACTACGAGCAGTACTTC	CASSSPGGGTGPRYYEQYF
TRBV9	TRBD1	TRBJ1-1	once	TGTGCCAGCAGCCGGAGGGACAGGGGCTCGGACACTGAAGCTTTCTTT	CASSRRDRGSDTEAFF
TRBV9	NA	TRBJ1-2	NA	TGTGCCAGCAGCGTAGGACAGGTTAACTATGGCTACACCTTC	CASSVGQVNYGYTF
TRBV29-1	TRBD2	TRBJ2-3	NA	TGCAGCGCCCCGAGGGGAGCGGGGTTCTTCGATACGCAGTATTTT	CSAPRGAGFFDTQYF
TRBV7-8	NA	TRBJ1-2	once	TGTGCCAGCAGCTTAGGGGGGCACTATGGCTACACCTTC	CASSLGGHYGYTF
TRBV11-2	NA	TRBJ1-6	NA	TGTGCCAGCAGCCCCGGACAGCCTAGTTCACCCCTCCACTTT	CASSPGQPSSPLHF
TRBV6-7	TRBD1	TRBJ1-4	NA	TGTGCCAGCAGTTGCAGACAGGGGACACATGCAACTAATGAAAAACTGTTTTTT	CASSCRQGTHATNEKLFF
TRBV18	TRBD1	TRBJ1-1	NA	TGTGCCAGCTCCAGGGGACAGGGGATGAACACTGAAGCTTTCTTT	CASSRGQGMNTEAFF
TRBV7-3	NA	TRBJ2-5	few	TGTGCCAGCAGCTCTGGGACATTCCAAGAGACCCAGTACTTC	CASSSGTFQETQYF
TRBV28	NA	TRBJ1-4	NA	TGTGCCAGCAGCGGACAGACTAATGAAAAACTGTTTTTT	CASSGQTNEKLFF
TRBV27	NA	TRBJ2-3	once	TGTGCCAGCAGTTCAGGGACAAACACAGATACGCAGTATTTT	CASSSGTNTDTQYF
TRBV11-3	TRBD2	TRBJ2-1	few	TGTGCCAGCAGCTTCACTTTGGGACTAGCGTGGGACAATGAGCAGTTCTTC	CASSFTLGLAWDNEQFF
TRBV5-5	NA	TRBJ2-5	NA	TGTGCCAGCAGCTTAGGCAGGGTCCAGGAGACCCAGTACTTC	CASSLGRVQETQYF
TRBV29-1	NA	TRBJ1-1	NA	TGCAGCGTTGACGGGGGTCTTGGGAAAACGGCTTTCTTT	CSVDGGLGKTAFF
TRBV30	NA	TRBJ1-5	NA	TGTGCCTGGAGTGTACAGGGTGGCAGGAATCAGCCCCAGCATTTT	CAWSVQGGRNQPQHF
TRBV29-1	NA	TRBJ1-2	NA	TGCAGCGTTGGGGGGGGTAGCTATGGCTACACCTTC	CSVGGGSYGYTF
TRBV11-3	TRBD2	TRBJ2-2	once	TGTGCCAGCAGCTCCGGGGAAGCGGGAGGGCCCGGGGAGCTGTTTTTT	CASSSGEAGGPGELFF
TRBV7-2	NA	TRBJ1-3	NA	TGTGCCAGCAGCGCTAGTGGATCTGCACTCCGGGGGTCTGGAAACACCATATATTTT	CASSASGSALRGSGNTIYF
TRBV9	NA	TRBJ1-3	NA	TGTGCCAGCAGCGTGGGCAGAGTCAACTCTGGAAACACCATATATTTT	CASSVGRVNSGNTIYF
TRBV9	TRBD1	TRBJ1-2	NA	TGTGCCAGCAGTAGACAGGGGGCGCAGTATGGCTACACCTTC	CASSRQGAQYGYTF
TRBV3-1/TRBV3-2	NA	TRBJ2-1	NA	TGTGCCAGCAGCCAAGATCTTCAGTTCGGGAATGAGCAGTTCTTC	CASSQDLQFGNEQFF
TRBV7-9	TRBD1	TRBJ2-2	NA	TGTGCCAGCAGCTTTCCGGGACAGGGGGCGGTCGGGGAGCTGTTTTTT	CASSFPGQGAVGELFF
TRBV24-1	TRBD1	TRBJ2-6	NA	TGTGCCACCAGTGATTGGAGGACAGGGAGCGGGGCCAACGTCCTGACTTTC	CATSDWRTGSGANVLTF
TRBV19	NA	TRBJ2-7	NA	TGTGCCAGTAGTACAGGACATTTCCCTCCCTACGAGCAGTACTTC	CASSTGHFPPYEQYF